The 4 T cell receptor beta chains below all came from one sample that was sequenced in a study of shared clonotypes between healthy human individuals. Generated by immunoSEQ multiplex PCR, the TCRdb table keeps only in-frame clones and is missing some. The sample records more than 1.2 million clones, 98% being singletons. Material for sequencing was naive CD4+ T cells sorted from blood. Subset indicated: CD45RA+ positively selected. All receptors derive from a young man in good health.

The gene calls are TRBV27 and TRBJ2-4; tentative D call: TRBD2 (5 bases). Deletions cut 5 bases from V and 0 bases from J, with 11 bases between. Germline lookup yields CDR1 MNHEY and CDR2 SMNVEV (reference sequence). The CDR3 consists of 15 residues. The CDR3 nucleotides read TGTGCCAGCAGTAGATTGGAGGCAGCCAAAAACATTCAGTACTTC. This encodes CASSRLEAAKNIQYF.

V and J are TRBV5-1 and TRBJ2-7; D possibly corresponds to TRBD2 (5 bases). The V end lost 0 bases, the J end lost 4 bases, and 14 bases lay between the germline ends. Germline V gene sequence: CDR1 SGHRS, CDR2 YFSETQ. CDR3 size: 15 residues. The CDR3 DNA sequence: TGCGCCAGCAGCTTGGCTCCCCCTCGGGAATACGAGCAGTACTTC. Its translation is CASSLAPPREYEQYF.

The genes are TRBV5-1 and TRBJ2-3; the D call may be TRBD1 or TRBD2 (5 bases each). This CDR3 spans 15 amino acids. V lost 4 bases and J 3 bases, leaving 15 bases between the germline ends. Germline CDR1 reads SGHRS; CDR2 reads YFSETQ. DNA of the CDR3: TGCGCCAGCAGCCTCTGGGGGAGAGGAACAGATACGCAGTATTTT. Protein sequence: CASSLWGRGTDTQYF.

The chain joins TRBV18 to TRBJ2-2, with 10 bases lining up with TRBD2. The CDR3 has 15 amino acids. Germline values: CDR1 KGHSH, CDR2 LQKENI. Trimming at V came to 3 bases and at J to 6 bases, leaving 4 bases not matched to a gene. CDR3 region: CASSPALAGAGELFF. DNA for the CDR3: TGTGCCAGCTCACCGGCTCTAGCGGGAGCCGGGGAGCTGTTTTTT.